Listed here are 31 T cell receptor beta chains from one sample, sequenced in a study of tumor-infiltrating lymphocytes in primary liver carcinoma. Researchers drew blood RNA from unsorted whole blood and extracted germline DNA as well. TCR beta cDNA was reverse-transcribed from 450 to 500 ng of total RNA. The reaction used a constant-region primer and ProtoScript II reverse transcriptase. Three nested multiplex PCR rounds, a slightly modified ARM-PCR, produced the libraries for TCR beta. Investigators reported that the first two PCR rounds, at around 10 cycles each, used TRBV1-TRBV30 forward primers with a C-beta reverse primer. TCRdb reprocessed the multiplex PCR reads with MiXCR, giving one entry per CDR3 protein. The data show 300,000 to 350,000 distinct CDR3 sequences, with approximately 64% seen just once and about 6.3% held by the top ten. Material: peripheral blood. The receptors stem from a man aged 40-50 years with primary liver carcinoma and hepatitis B virus infection.

As concerns this clonotype: The junction differs from germline at one of its ends, possibly a read error. V gene TRBV11-2 combines with J gene TRBJ1-1, with TRBD1 matching over 10 bases. The CDR3 length is 17 residues. Germline CDR1 SGHAT, CDR2 FQNNGV. CDR3: CASSLIPTGQGGTEGFF. In DNA form, the CDR3 reads TGTGCCAGCAGCTTAATCCCCACCGGACAGGGGGGGACTGAAGGTTTCTTT. Filled out from reference TRBV11-2 and TRBJ1-1, the complete variable domain reads EAGVAQSPRYKIIEKRQSVAFWCNPISGHATLYWYQQILGQGPKLLIQFQNNGVVDDSQLPKDRFSAERLKGVDSTLKIQPAKLEDSAVYLCASSLIPTGQGGTEGFFGQGTRLTVV.

This clonotype was seen a single time. A much larger clone is a single base away; this may be a read error. V gene TRBV12-3 or TRBV12-4 combines with J gene TRBJ2-1; D is perhaps TRBD1 (8 bases). The CDR3 contains 16 residues. The CDR3 loop reads CARSSQGSGTGDEQFF. The CDR3 DNA reads TGTGCCAGGAGTTCCCAGGGCAGCGGGACAGGCGATGAGCAGTTCTTC.

As concerns this clonotype: The junction differs from germline at one of its ends, possibly a read error. The V call is TRBV24-1, the J call TRBJ1-1; a weak D match, TRBD1 (5 bases). The CDR3 spans 15 residues. Germline V gives CDR1 KGHDR, CDR2 SFDVKD. The CDR3: CATRGTGHRNNEAFF. Written as DNA, the CDR3 is TGTGCCACCAGAGGCACAGGACATCGTAACAATGAAGCTTTCTTT.

Details on this clonotype: At one end the junction does not follow the germline gene, possibly because of a read error. This chain connects TRBV11-3 to TRBJ2-3; D may be TRBD2 (5 bases). Looked up from germline, CDR1 is SGHNT and CDR2 is YENEEA. This CDR3 region has 15 residues. CDR3 amino acids: CASNLEGSGWDTHYF. CDR3 coding DNA: TGTGCCAGCAACTTAGAGGGATCTGGCTGGGATACGCACTATTTT.

Note on this clonotype: A read error may explain this, as a much larger clone is one base away. V and J are TRBV10-3 and TRBJ2-2, with 8 bases aligning to TRBD1. Looked up from germline, CDR1 is ENHRY and CDR2 is SYGVKD. V lost 11 bases, J lost 0 bases, and 8 bases stayed unmatched. The CDR3 totals 15 residues. Here the CDR3 DNA reads TGTGCCCTTGACCAGGGGGCAGCGAACACCGGGGAGCTGTTTTTT. Translating gives CALDQGAANTGELFF.

This rearrangement joins TRBV11-2 to TRBJ2-3; the match to TRBD2 covers 7 bases. Trimming took 5 bases from V and 3 from J; bases not matched to a gene: 14. CDR1 and CDR2 from the germline V gene are SGHAT and FQNNGV. This CDR3 is 17 amino acids long. CDR3 region: CASSPPGVRGSTDTQYF. The CDR3 coding sequence is TGTGCCAGCAGCCCCCCCGGGGTGCGGGGGAGTACAGATACGCAGTATTTT.

Concerning this clonotype itself: The missing conserved phenylalanine or tryptophan at the end of this CDR3 makes a read error likely. The V and J genes are TRBV13 and TRBJ2-1; no clear D gene. The CDR3 consists of 14 residues. Germline V gives CDR1 PRHDT, CDR2 FYEKMQ (reference sequence). Trimming pared 1 base from V and 6 bases from J, leaving 10 bases between. The CDR3 protein is CASSLEPSSNEQFL. Written as DNA, the CDR3 is TGTGCCAGCAGCTTAGAGCCCAGCAGCAATGAGCAGTTCCTC.

There are a few counts of this clonotype. The gene calls are TRBV10-3 and TRBJ1-1; D is uncertain. This CDR3 contains 13 residues. With 0 bases removed from V and 1 base from J, the gap between germline ends came to 3 bases. Germline CDR1 and CDR2: ENHRY and SYGVKD. This CDR3 is CAISESGNTEAFF. The CDR3 bases are TGTGCCATCAGTGAGTCAGGGAACACTGAAGCTTTCTTT.

This clonotype was observed at least ten times. The chain links TRBV11-2 to TRBJ2-3, with TRBD2 matching over 7 bases. Germline-derived CDR1 and CDR2 are SGHAT and FQNNGV. The CDR3 length is 15 residues. The V segment lost 3 bases and the J segment 6 bases; nucleotides outside the gene matches: 9. CDR3 in DNA: TGTGCCAGCAGCTTTCCTAGCGGAGCCCCGGATACGCAGTATTTT. The encoded protein is CASSFPSGAPDTQYF.

The chain has TRBV11-1 and TRBJ2-7; 7 nucleotides match TRBD1. The CDR3 is made up of 13 amino acids. The germline V gene has CDR1 SGHAT and CDR2 FQDESV (reference sequence). J gave up 4 bases and V 1 base, and 1 base lay outside the gene matches. The CDR3 nucleotides read TGTGCCAGCAGCTTAGAGGACAGGTACGAGCAGTACTTC. Amino acid sequence: CASSLEDRYEQYF.

There are many counts of this clonotype. This rearrangement joins TRBV29-1 to TRBJ1-3; 9 nucleotides align to TRBD1. This CDR3 has 14 residues. With 7 bases clipped from V and 9 bases from J, the junction kept 13 bases outside the gene matches. CDR1 is SQVTM, CDR2 ANQGSEA, per germline. CDR3 in DNA: TGCAGCGCTGTATTCCGGGGGACAGGGCCCACCATATATTTT. Translation: CSAVFRGTGPTIYF.

V and J are TRBV11-2 and TRBJ2-7, with TRBD2 matching over 8 bases. V shed 7 bases and J 3 bases; nucleotides not matched to a gene: 14. The CDR3 is 16 amino acids. Germline V gives CDR1 SGHAT, CDR2 FQNNGV. CDR3: CASNQTGGGGVYEQYF. CDR3 bases: TGTGCCAGCAACCAAACGGGAGGGGGGGGAGTCTACGAGCAGTACTTC.

Details on this clonotype: At one end, the junction sequence differs from germline, possibly due to a read error. The chain joins TRBV11-2 to TRBJ2-5, with D possibly being TRBD1 (5 bases). This CDR3 is built from 14 residues. CDR1 and CDR2 from the germline V gene are SGHAT and FQNNGV. Here the CDR3 reads CATSFGHGAETQYF. The CDR3 nucleotides read TGTGCCACCAGCTTTGGACATGGGGCAGAGACCCAGTACTTC.

Concerning this clonotype itself: It is likely a read error, because the conserved phenylalanine at the end of the CDR3 is missing. The chain is built from TRBV11-1 and TRBJ1-1; TRBD1 agrees at 7 bases. Germline-derived CDR1 and CDR2 are SGHAT and FQDESV (reference sequence). J was trimmed by 5 bases and V by 3 bases; bases with no gene match: 6. This CDR3 contains 14 residues. This chain's CDR3 is CASSLAGDSTEAFC. In DNA, the CDR3 is TGTGCCAGCAGCTTGGCAGGGGACAGTACTGAAGCTTTCTGT.

About this clonotype: This may be a read error, as it is one base from a much larger clone. This rearrangement joins TRBV5-4 to TRBJ2-5; no clear D. Deletions cut 4 bases from V and 2 bases from J, with 12 bases between. Germline V gives CDR1 SGHNT, CDR2 YYREEE (reference sequence). The CDR3 has 14 amino acids. Written as DNA, the CDR3 is TGTGCCAGCAGCGCCACAAGGGATCAAGAGACCCAGTACTTC. This codes for CASSATRDQETQYF.

About this clonotype: Compared with germline, one end of the junction differs, possibly owing to a read error. This rearrangement joins TRBV4-2 to TRBJ2-3, with TRBD2 identical over 8 bases. This CDR3 is 16 amino acids long. CDR1 is LGHNA, CDR2 YNFKEQ, per germline. The CDR3 DNA reads as TGCGTCAGCAGCCAAGACCGAGCGGGAGTAAGGGATACGCAGTATTTT. Amino acid sequence: CVSSQDRAGVRDTQYF.

About this clonotype itself: The junction does not match germline at one end; this may be a read error. The chain joins TRBV12-3 or TRBV12-4 to TRBJ1-2; the D gene is possibly TRBD1 (6 bases). This CDR3 region has 13 residues. The CDR3 nucleotides are TGTGCCCGCAGTCCGCAGGGGCCGTTTGGCTACACCTTC. Translated, it gives CARSPQGPFGYTF.

This clonotype has more than one count but fewer than ten. The gene calls are TRBV5-5 and TRBJ2-7; D call uncertain. The V gene lost 0 bases and the J gene lost 1 base, with 11 bases spanning the gap. The CDR3 is 15 residues long. Germline V CDR1 and CDR2: SGHKS, YYEKEE (reference sequence). CDR3 coding DNA: TGTGCCAGCAGCTTGGCCAGTCGCCAGTCCTACGAGCAGTACTTC. Protein product: CASSLASRQSYEQYF.

Remarks on this clonotype: At one of its ends the junction is not consistent with the germline gene, which may arise from a read error. This chain uses TRBV11-2 with TRBJ2-7; D could derive from TRBD1 or TRBD2 (5 bases each). Germline CDR1 and CDR2: SGHAT and FQNNGV. The length of the CDR3 is 13 residues. CDR3 sequence reads: CDSSIVRDEGQYF. CDR3 bases: TGTGACAGCAGCATAGTCCGGGACGAGGGGCAGTACTTC.

The rearrangement joins TRBV7-9 to TRBJ1-6; TRBD1 matches 8 bases. CDR1 is SEHNR and CDR2 is FQNEAQ in the germline V gene (reference sequence). V shed 5 bases, J shed 14 bases, and the junction held 11 bases outside the gene matches. The CDR3 totals 14 residues. CDR3 nucleotides: TGTGCCAGCAGCCACCAAGACAGGGGTGATTCCCTCCACTTT. It is translated as CASSHQDRGDSLHF.

This clonotype appeared a single time. This may be a read error, as it is one base from a much larger clone. The rearrangement links TRBV6-1 to TRBJ1-1, with 7 bases identical to TRBD1. Trimming removed 3 bases from V and 5 bases from J; junction bases left unmatched: 9. CDR1 is MNHNS and CDR2 is SASEGT in the germline V gene. The CDR3 is 15 residues long. The CDR3 nucleotides read TGTGCCAGCAGTGATCCAAGGGGGCCGGGGACTGAAGCTTTCTTT. As protein: CASSDPRGPGTEAFF.

V usage is TRBV12-3 or TRBV12-4 and J usage is TRBJ2-2; possibly TRBD1 for D (6 bases). This CDR3 has 13 residues. V was clipped by 6 bases and J by 9 bases, with 14 bases between them. The CDR3 region is CASSPQGTWELFF. The CDR3 nucleotides are TGTGCCAGCAGCCCTCAGGGGACCTGGGAGCTGTTTTTT.

In the case of this clonotype: A much larger clone lies one base from this, so it may be a read error. This chain connects TRBV4-1 to TRBJ2-7; TRBD2 agrees at 8 bases. In germline, CDR1 is MGHRA, CDR2 YSYEKL. The ends lost 4 bases at V and 3 bases at J; junction bases unmatched: 5. The CDR3 runs to 14 residues. The CDR3 sequence is CASSPLSGIYEQYF. The DNA for the CDR3 is TGCGCCAGCAGCCCGCTTAGCGGGATCTACGAGCAGTACTTC.

This clonotype has just one count. This sequence joins TRBV6-2 or TRBV6-3 and TRBJ1-4; maybe TRBD1 (5 bases). The ends were cut back, 9 bases at V and 11 bases at J, with 28 bases in the middle. Germline V lookup: CDR1 MNHEY, CDR2 SVGEGT. The CDR3 covers 16 residues. The CDR3 sequence is CARTYGGTEVLRKLFF. In DNA form, the CDR3 reads TGTGCCAGAACCTATGGGGGAACTGAAGTTTTGCGGAAACTGTTTTTT.

To note about this clonotype: The junction does not match germline at one end; this may be a read error. The V call is TRBV29-1, the J call TRBJ1-2, with D uncertain. This CDR3 is built from 15 residues. From germline, CDR1 is SQVTM and CDR2 ANQGSEA. The CDR3 is CGVEISGREDYGYTF. The DNA for the CDR3 is TGCGGCGTTGAAATTAGTGGTAGGGAAGACTATGGCTACACCTTC. The full variable domain, in which reference TRBV29-1 and TRBJ1-2 provide the parts outside the CDR3, is SAVISQKPSRDICQRGTSLTIQCQVDSQVTMMFWYRQQPGQSLTLIATANQGSEATYESGFVIDKFPISRPNLTFSTLTVSNMSPEDSSIYLCGVEISGREDYGYTFGSGTRLTVV.

Remarks on this clonotype: One junction end does not reproduce the germline sequence, and a read error may be involved. This rearrangement joins TRBV4-1 to TRBJ2-1; 8 nucleotides line up with TRBD1. This CDR3 has 13 amino acids. Germline values: CDR1 MGHRA, CDR2 YSYEKL. CDR3 amino acids: CANSPLTGDEQFF. The CDR3 nucleotides are TGCGCCAACAGCCCACTGACAGGGGATGAGCAGTTCTTC.

This clonotype was recorded once. A read error may explain this, as a much larger clone is one base away. The CDR3 does not end in the conserved phenylalanine or tryptophan, so this is likely a read error. The chain uses TRBV4-3 and TRBJ1-1; no clear D. Trimming pared 2 bases from V and 8 bases from J, leaving 12 bases between. The CDR3 is 13 amino acids. Germline assignment: CDR1 LGHNA and CDR2 YSLEER. The CDR3 nucleotides read TGCGCCAGCAGCCAAAAAAAAGGTGTGGAAGCTTTCCTT. Protein: CASSQKKGVEAFL.

To note about this clonotype: The junction and the germline gene differ at one end; a read error may be behind it. The CDR3 protein is CCVVRPGTGRYGQFF. The DNA for the CDR3 is TGCTGCGTTGTTAGACCCGGGACAGGAAGGTATGGTCAGTTCTTC. The genes are TRBV29-1 and TRBJ2-1; 8 bases map to TRBD1. The CDR3 runs to 15 residues. Germline CDR1 SQVTM, CDR2 ANQGSEA.

The CDR3 protein is CASSKGLDNTGELFF. The CDR3 DNA follows: TGTGCCAGCAGCAAGGGACTGGATAACACCGGGGAGCTGTTTTTT. The chain employs TRBV7-8 and TRBJ2-2; possible D gene TRBD2, 6 bases. The V gene's germline CDR1 is SGHVS and CDR2 FQNEAQ. The CDR3 runs 15 residues. With 5 bases removed from V and 2 bases from J, the gap between germline ends came to 12 bases.

This clonotype was seen ten or more times. V is TRBV11-2 and J is TRBJ2-7; 12 bases match TRBD2. Germline V gene lookup returns CDR1 SGHAT and CDR2 FQNNGV. CDR3 length: 15 residues. Trimming took 6 bases from V and 7 from J; bases not matched to a gene: 10. DNA for the CDR3: TGTGCCAGCAGGCGACCGGGACTAGCGGGCCTTGAGCAGTACTTC. Translated, it gives CASRRPGLAGLEQYF. Full variable domain (missing parts from reference TRBV11-2 and TRBJ2-7): EAGVAQSPRYKIIEKRQSVAFWCNPISGHATLYWYQQILGQGPKLLIQFQNNGVVDDSQLPKDRFSAERLKGVDSTLKIQPAKLEDSAVYLCASRRPGLAGLEQYFGPGTRLTVT.

This chain links TRBV4-3 with TRBJ2-1; 7 bases are a match to TRBD2. The germline CDR1 and CDR2 sequences are LGHNA and YSLEER. The trim removed 6 bases at V and 5 bases at J, leaving 16 bases unmatched. The CDR3 spans 17 residues. The CDR3 loop reads CASSEGRGEAGNNEQFF. The CDR3 DNA sequence: TGCGCCAGCAGTGAAGGGAGGGGCGAAGCGGGTAACAATGAGCAGTTCTTC.